This TCR beta chain was observed in a study of blood T cell repertoires in COVID-19. Background on the study: The study drew acute and convalescent COVID-19 samples from the United States, Italy and Spain. The analysed material was cDNA or gDNA that came from T cells, B-cell-depleted T cells, or PBMCs.

This table comes from immunoSEQ multiplex PCR, and its TCRdb copy is limited to in-frame clones, with some not included. The sample holds roughly 250,000 clones, about 88% seen once. CDR3 length equals 13 residues. V lost 0 bases and J lost 13, with 13 bases in between. Germline V gives CDR1 SGHRS, CDR2 YFSETQ. Source material: peripheral blood. The chain has TRBV5-1 and TRBJ2-2, with a weak D call TRBD1 (7 bases). The TCR comes from a woman aged 35 to 49 who had recovered from COVID-19. The CDR3 protein is CASSLAQGGGLFF. The CDR3 region has the DNA TGCGCCAGCAGCTTGGCCCAGGGGGGCGGGCTGTTTTTT.